This T cell receptor (beta chain) was found in a study of regulatory T cells in long-lasting Graves disease. The CDR3 consists of 13 residues. Germline V gives CDR1 SEHNR, CDR2 FQNEAQ (reference sequence). Germline trimming cut 5 bases from V and 10 bases from J; bases unmatched to any gene: 8. Indicated time point: newly diagnosed GD, antithyroid drugs for less than 3 months. Following extraction of RNA from PBMCs, that RNA was used to make the TCR library. Combining iRepertoire HTBI primers with Arm-PCR of CDR3 regions, the authors built TCR beta libraries. In the study's own analysis: Detected in the samples were some 68 TRBV and 14 TRBJ segments. TCRdb independently ran MiXCR on the multiplex PCR reads; one entry per CDR3 protein. Here the V and J calls rest on TCRdb's processing, not on the authors' analysis. Here the sample spans 370,000 or so distinct CDR3 sequences, about 17% being singletons.

General study results and limits: Limited samples may have lowered accuracy. Persistent Graves' cases showed lower TCR diversity than newly diagnosed cases.

This clonotype appeared many times. The antigen is unknown. These data are also associated with another study on T cells in Graves' hyperthyroidism and ophthalmopathy. From that paper: The HTBI primer set drove a first-round RT-PCR of the TCR CDR3.

This TCR came from a young woman with Graves disease. The source material was peripheral blood mononuclear cells (PBMCs), sampled at new diagnosis, from a patient treated with antithyroid drugs. The chain employs TRBV7-9 and TRBJ2-1; 7 bases line up with TRBD2. In DNA form, the CDR3 reads TGTGCCAGCAGCCATCGTGAGGGAGGGGAGCAGTTCTTC. This encodes CASSHREGGEQFF.